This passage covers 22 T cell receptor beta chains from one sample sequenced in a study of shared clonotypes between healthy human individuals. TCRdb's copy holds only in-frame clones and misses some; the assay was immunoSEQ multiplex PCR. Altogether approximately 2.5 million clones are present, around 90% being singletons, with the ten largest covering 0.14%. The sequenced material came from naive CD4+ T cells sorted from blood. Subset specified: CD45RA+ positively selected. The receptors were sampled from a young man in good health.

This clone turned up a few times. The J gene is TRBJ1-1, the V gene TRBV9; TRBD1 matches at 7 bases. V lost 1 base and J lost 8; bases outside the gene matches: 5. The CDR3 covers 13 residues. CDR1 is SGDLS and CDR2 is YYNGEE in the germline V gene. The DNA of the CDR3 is TGTGCCAGCAGCGTACCAGGGGGTGGGGAAGCTTTCTTT. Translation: CASSVPGGGEAFF.

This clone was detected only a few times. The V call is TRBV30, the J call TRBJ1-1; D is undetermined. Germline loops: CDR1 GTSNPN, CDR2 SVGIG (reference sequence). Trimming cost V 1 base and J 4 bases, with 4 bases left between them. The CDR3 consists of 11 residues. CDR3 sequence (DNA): TGTGCCTGGAGTGCCAGCACTGAAGCTTTCTTT. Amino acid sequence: CAWSASTEAFF.

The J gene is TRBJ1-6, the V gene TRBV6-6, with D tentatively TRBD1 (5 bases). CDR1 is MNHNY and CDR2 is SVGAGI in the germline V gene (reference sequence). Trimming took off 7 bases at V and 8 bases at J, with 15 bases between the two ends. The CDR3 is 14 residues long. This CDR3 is CASTILLGDSPLHF. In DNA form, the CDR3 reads TGTGCCAGCACTATCCTATTGGGGGATTCACCCCTCCACTTT.

The CDR3 bases are TGCAGCGTTGAAGGCGCGGGGGAAACCGGGGAGCTGTTTTTT. It translates to CSVEGAGETGELFF. The V call is TRBV29-1, the J call TRBJ2-2; 7 nucleotides match TRBD2. V lost 1 base and J lost 5; bases outside the gene matches: 4. CDR3 length equals 14 residues. Germline-derived CDR1 and CDR2 are SQVTM and ANQGSEA.

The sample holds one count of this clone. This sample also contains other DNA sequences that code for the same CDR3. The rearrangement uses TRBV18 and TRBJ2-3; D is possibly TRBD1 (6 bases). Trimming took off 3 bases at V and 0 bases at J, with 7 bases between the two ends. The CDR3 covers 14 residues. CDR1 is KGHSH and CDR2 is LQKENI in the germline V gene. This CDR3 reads CASSPQGSTDTQYF. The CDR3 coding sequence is TGTGCCAGCTCACCTCAGGGGAGCACAGATACGCAGTATTTT.

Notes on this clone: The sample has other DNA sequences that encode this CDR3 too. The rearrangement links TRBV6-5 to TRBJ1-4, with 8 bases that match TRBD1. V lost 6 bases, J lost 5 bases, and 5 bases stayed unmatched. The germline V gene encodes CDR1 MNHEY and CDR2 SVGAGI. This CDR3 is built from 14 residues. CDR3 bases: TGTGCCAGCAGCCGAGACAGGGGAAATGAAAAACTGTTTTTT. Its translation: CASSRDRGNEKLFF.

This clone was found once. CDR3 DNA: TGTGCCAGCAGCTTGTTACAGGGCGCCAGGGATACGCAGTATTTT. Translated: CASSLLQGARDTQYF. The V gene is TRBV5-4, the J gene TRBJ2-3; D may be TRBD1 (6 bases). The CDR3 sequence is 15 residues long. V was clipped by 1 base and J by 6 bases, with 15 bases between them. Germline assignment: CDR1 SGHNT and CDR2 YYREEE (reference sequence).

This CDR3 is CASSFVSGTGNEKLFF. The CDR3 region has the DNA TGTGCCAGCAGCTTCGTTTCCGGGACAGGGAACGAAAAACTGTTTTTT. The chain carries TRBV11-2 and TRBJ1-4; 9 bases align to TRBD1. Germline CDR1 SGHAT, CDR2 FQNNGV. The CDR3 consists of 16 residues. V gave up 3 bases and J gave up 8 bases; unmatched junction bases: 10.

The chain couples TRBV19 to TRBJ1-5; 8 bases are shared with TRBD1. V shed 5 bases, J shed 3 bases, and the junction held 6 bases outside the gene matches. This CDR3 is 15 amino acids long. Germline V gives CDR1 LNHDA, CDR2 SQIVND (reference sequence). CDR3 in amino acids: CASSDGQGPNQPQHF. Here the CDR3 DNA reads TGTGCCAGTAGTGACGGACAGGGCCCCAATCAGCCCCAGCATTTT.

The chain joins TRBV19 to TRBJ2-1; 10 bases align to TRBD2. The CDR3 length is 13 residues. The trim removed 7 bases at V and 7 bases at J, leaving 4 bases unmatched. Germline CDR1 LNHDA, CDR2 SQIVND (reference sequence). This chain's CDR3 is CASTPSGRNEQFF. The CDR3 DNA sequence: TGTGCCAGTACCCCTAGCGGGAGAAATGAGCAGTTCTTC.

CDR3 DNA: TGTGCCAGCAGTCGCGCGGATACCGAGCAGTACTTC. Encoded protein: CASSRADTEQYF. The chain recombines TRBV6-5 with TRBJ2-7; no definite D call. The germline V gene encodes CDR1 MNHEY and CDR2 SVGAGI. Trimming took off 5 bases at V and 6 bases at J, with 11 bases between the two ends. The CDR3 is made up of 12 amino acids.

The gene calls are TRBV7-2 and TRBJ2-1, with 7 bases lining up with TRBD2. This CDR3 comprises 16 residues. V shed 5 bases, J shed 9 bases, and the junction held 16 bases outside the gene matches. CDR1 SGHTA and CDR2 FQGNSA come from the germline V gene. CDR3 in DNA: TGTGCCAGCAGCCAGAGTTTTCAGGCGGGAGACAGTGAGCAGTTCTTC. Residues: CASSQSFQAGDSEQFF.

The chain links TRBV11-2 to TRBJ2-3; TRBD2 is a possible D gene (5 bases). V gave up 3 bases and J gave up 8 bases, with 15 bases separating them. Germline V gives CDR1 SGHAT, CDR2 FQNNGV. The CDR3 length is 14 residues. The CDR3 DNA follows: TGTGCCAGCAGCTTCGACCCCCAGGCGGGTACGCAGTATTTT. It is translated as CASSFDPQAGTQYF.

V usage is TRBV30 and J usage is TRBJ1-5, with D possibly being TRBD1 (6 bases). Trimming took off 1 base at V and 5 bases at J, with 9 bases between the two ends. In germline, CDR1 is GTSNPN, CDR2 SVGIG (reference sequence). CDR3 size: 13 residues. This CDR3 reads CAWSGQVDQPQHF. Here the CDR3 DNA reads TGTGCCTGGAGTGGACAGGTCGATCAGCCCCAGCATTTT. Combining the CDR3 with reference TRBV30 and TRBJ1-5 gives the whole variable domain SQTIHQWPATLVQPVGSPLSLECTVEGTSNPNLYWYRQAAGRGLQLLFYSVGIGQISSEVPQNLSASRPQDRQFILSSKKLLLSDSGFYLCAWSGQVDQPQHFGDGTRLSIL.

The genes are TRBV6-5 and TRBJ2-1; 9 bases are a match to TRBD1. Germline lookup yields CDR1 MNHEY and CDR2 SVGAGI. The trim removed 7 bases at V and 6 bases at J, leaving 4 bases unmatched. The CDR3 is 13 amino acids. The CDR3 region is CASTRTGVNEQFF. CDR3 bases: TGTGCCAGCACCCGGACAGGGGTCAATGAGCAGTTCTTC.

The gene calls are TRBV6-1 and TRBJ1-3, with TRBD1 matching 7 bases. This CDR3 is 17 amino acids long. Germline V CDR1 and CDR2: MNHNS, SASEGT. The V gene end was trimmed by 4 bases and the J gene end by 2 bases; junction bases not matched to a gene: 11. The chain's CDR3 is CASSAGDSQGPGNTIYF. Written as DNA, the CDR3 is TGTGCCAGCAGTGCCGGAGATTCACAGGGGCCTGGAAACACCATATATTTT.

This CDR3 is CAISEGPTGGGRKLFF. CDR3 DNA sequence: TGTGCCATCAGTGAAGGACCAACAGGGGGCGGAAGAAAACTGTTTTTT. The rearrangement joins TRBV10-3 to TRBJ1-4; 9 bases align to TRBD1. The CDR3 runs to 16 residues. The germline V gene encodes CDR1 ENHRY and CDR2 SYGVKD. Trimming removed 3 bases from V and 10 bases from J; junction bases left unmatched: 12.

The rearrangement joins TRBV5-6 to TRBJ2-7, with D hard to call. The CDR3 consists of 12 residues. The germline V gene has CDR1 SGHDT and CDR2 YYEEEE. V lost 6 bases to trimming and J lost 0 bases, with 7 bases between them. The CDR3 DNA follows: TGTGCCAGCAAGACACGCTCCTACGAGCAGTACTTC. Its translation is CASKTRSYEQYF. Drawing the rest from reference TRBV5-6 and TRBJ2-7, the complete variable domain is DAGVTQSPTHLIKTRGQQVTLRCSPKSGHDTVSWYQQALGQGPQFIFQYYEEEERQRGNFPDRFSGHQFPNYSSELNVNALLLGDSALYLCASKTRSYEQYFGPGTRLTVT.

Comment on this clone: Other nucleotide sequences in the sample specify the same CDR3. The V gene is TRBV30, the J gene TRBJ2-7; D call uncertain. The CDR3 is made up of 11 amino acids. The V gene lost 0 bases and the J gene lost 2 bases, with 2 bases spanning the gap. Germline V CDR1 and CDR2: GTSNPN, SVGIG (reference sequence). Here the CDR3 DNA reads TGTGCCTGGAGTGTAGCCTACGAGCAGTACTTC. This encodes CAWSVAYEQYF.

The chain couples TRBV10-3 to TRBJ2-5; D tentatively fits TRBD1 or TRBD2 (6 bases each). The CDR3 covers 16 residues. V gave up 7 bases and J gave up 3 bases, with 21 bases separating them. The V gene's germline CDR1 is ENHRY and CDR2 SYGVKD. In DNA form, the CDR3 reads TGTGCCATCATTCCGAACAGGGTATGGGAGGAAGAGACCCAGTACTTC. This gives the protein CAIIPNRVWEEETQYF.

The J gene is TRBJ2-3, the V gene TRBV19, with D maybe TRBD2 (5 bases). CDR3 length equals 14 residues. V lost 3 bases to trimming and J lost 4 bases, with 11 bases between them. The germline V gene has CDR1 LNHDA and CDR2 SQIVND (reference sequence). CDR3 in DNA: TGTGCCAGTAGTATCCAGCGGTCTGCAGATACGCAGTATTTT. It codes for CASSIQRSADTQYF. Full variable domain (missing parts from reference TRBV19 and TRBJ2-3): DGGITQSPKYLFRKEGQNVTLSCEQNLNHDAMYWYRQDPGQGLRLIYYSQIVNDFQKGDIAEGYSVSREKKESFPLTVTSAQKNPTAFYLCASSIQRSADTQYFGPGTRLTVL.

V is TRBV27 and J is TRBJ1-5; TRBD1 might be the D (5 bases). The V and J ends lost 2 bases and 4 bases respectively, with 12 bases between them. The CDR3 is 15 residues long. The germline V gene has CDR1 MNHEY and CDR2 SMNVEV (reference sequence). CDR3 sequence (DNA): TGTGCCAGCAGTTTAGCAGGGATGGGTAATCAGCCCCAGCATTTT. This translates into CASSLAGMGNQPQHF.